The rows below give T cell receptor beta chains drawn from one sample of a study of beta chain features in type 1 diabetes. The data were produced by immunoSEQ multiplex PCR, yet TCRdb's version contains in-frame clones alone and is incomplete. The repertoire consists of 130,000 or so clones, with about 16% occurring once and the leading ten covering about 2.1%. The sample comprised central memory CD4+ T cells from blood. The receptors shown here come from a young man with type 1 diabetes. CDR3s include the opening cysteine and the closing phenylalanine or tryptophan. The D gene is left open where the match is weak. For some rows the clone size is stated as once, few or many, or as a class when expanded; others skip it.

V gene,D gene,J gene,clone size,CDR3 DNA,CDR3 protein
TRBV5-6,.,TRBJ1-2,.,TGTGCCAGCAGCCCGAGGAATGTCTATGGCTACACCTTC,CASSPRNVYGYTF
TRBV6-5,.,TRBJ1-2,.,TGTGCCAGCATGGGGCAGGCCCGCGGCTACACCTTC,CASMGQARGYTF
TRBV6-5,.,TRBJ1-1,.,TGTGCCAGCAGCCGCCGTCCTGGGCCTGAAGCTTTCTTT,CASSRRPGPEAFF
TRBV29-1,TRBD1,TRBJ2-5,.,TGCAGCGGTGGTTGGGGACAGCGAGAGACCCAGTACTTC,CSGGWGQRETQYF
TRBV30,.,TRBJ2-1,.,TGTGCCTGGAGTCCCGGGCCCAGAGGTGAGCAGTTCTTC,CAWSPGPRGEQFF
TRBV5-1,.,TRBJ1-5,many,TGCGCCAGCAGCTTGGCCCCGGGAAGCTTAGATCAGCCCCAGCATTTT,CASSLAPGSLDQPQHF
TRBV30,TRBD1,TRBJ1-6,.,TGTGCCTGGAGTCCCACCGGGACAGTCAATTCACCCCTCCACTTT,CAWSPTGTVNSPLHF
TRBV18,TRBD1,TRBJ1-2,few,TGTGCCAGCTCACCTGGACAGGGTGGTCGCTATGGCTACACCTTC,CASSPGQGGRYGYTF
TRBV18,.,TRBJ2-3,few,TGTGCCAGCTCACCGACGGGATTAGCGACAGATACGCAGTATTTT,CASSPTGLATDTQYF
TRBV2,.,TRBJ1-5,few,TGTGCCAGCAGTGAGTCAGGGCGCAATCAGCCCCAGCATTTT,CASSESGRNQPQHF
TRBV18,.,TRBJ2-5,.,TGTGCCAGCTCACCGAGGGCGCTCCAAGAGACCCAGTACTTC,CASSPRALQETQYF
TRBV5-6,.,TRBJ2-1,.,TGTGCCAGCAGGCTCCTGTCCGGTGAGCAGTTCTTC,CASRLLSGEQFF
TRBV6-1,.,TRBJ1-1,few,TGTGCCAGCAGCCGGGACTTCACTGAAGCTTTCTTT,CASSRDFTEAFF
TRBV30,.,TRBJ2-3,few,TGTGCCTGGGGCCCTGGTAACACAGATACGCAGTATTTT,CAWGPGNTDTQYF
TRBV30,TRBD1,TRBJ1-2,few,TGTGCCTGGAGGAAGGGGGCTGTTAATGGCTACACCTTC,CAWRKGAVNGYTF
TRBV7-9,.,TRBJ2-7,.,TGTGCCAGCAGCCCTTCCGATCGGGGCTCCTCCTACGAGCAGTACTTC,CASSPSDRGSSYEQYF
TRBV10-3,.,TRBJ2-5,.,TGTGCCATCAACCAGGGGACCGGTGAGACCCAGTACTTC,CAINQGTGETQYF
TRBV19,TRBD2,TRBJ2-1,few,TGTGCCAGTAGTATGCGGGGGGCCAATGAGCAGTTCTTC,CASSMRGANEQFF
TRBV5-1,.,TRBJ2-7,few,TGCGCCAGCAGCGTTGACAGTGGCGAGCAGTACTTC,CASSVDSGEQYF
TRBV14,.,TRBJ1-5,.,TGTGCCAGCAGCCAGGCAGGGTCCGGTCAGCCCCAGCATTTT,CASSQAGSGQPQHF
TRBV30,TRBD1,TRBJ2-2,.,TGTGCCTGGAAGGGACAGGGCGACACCGGGGAGCTGTTTTTT,CAWKGQGDTGELFF
TRBV2,.,TRBJ1-4,.,TGTGCCAGTGGGGAGGGGGAAAAACTGTTTTTT,CASGEGEKLFF
TRBV29-1,TRBD1,TRBJ1-5,few,TGCAGCGTCCTCACAGGGGCGGATCAGCCCCAGCATTTT,CSVLTGADQPQHF
TRBV9,TRBD1,TRBJ2-1,.,TGTGCCAGCAGCGTAAGGGGACAGGGGAATGAGCAGTTCTTC,CASSVRGQGNEQFF
TRBV5-6,TRBD2,TRBJ2-3,few,TGTGCCAGCAGCTTCCAATCTTGGACTAGCGGGGGAAGGGATACGCAGTATTTT,CASSFQSWTSGGRDTQYF
TRBV5-1,TRBD1,TRBJ1-1,few,TGCGCCAGCAGCCTCCGGGACAGGGGTGAAGCTTTCTTT,CASSLRDRGEAFF
TRBV5-6,TRBD1,TRBJ1-2,few,TGTGCCAGCAGACCAGACAGGGGCTATGGCTACACCTTC,CASRPDRGYGYTF
TRBV7-2,.,TRBJ2-2,few,TGTGCCAGCAGCACCCGGACAGCGAACACCGGGGAGCTGTTTTTT,CASSTRTANTGELFF
TRBV29-1,.,TRBJ2-3,.,TGCAGCGCCGCCCCCGTTAGCGGAAACCCTACAGATACGCAGTATTTT,CSAAPVSGNPTDTQYF
TRBV29-1,.,TRBJ2-5,.,TGCAGCGTTGGTTGGTCCCAAGAGACCCAGTACTTC,CSVGWSQETQYF
TRBV11-3,TRBD2,TRBJ2-3,.,TGTGCCAGCAGCGCGCCTAGCGGACTTAGCACAGATACGCAGTATTTT,CASSAPSGLSTDTQYF
TRBV27,TRBD1,TRBJ2-2,.,TGTGCCAGCAGTTCGACAGGGCCGAACACCGGGGAGCTGTTTTTT,CASSSTGPNTGELFF
TRBV28,.,TRBJ1-5,.,TGTGCCAGCCGGGGGGGGAGCAATCAGCCCCAGCATTTT,CASRGGSNQPQHF
TRBV11-3,.,TRBJ2-3,.,TGTGCCAGCAGCTCTATGGGAATACAGGGTACGCAGTATTTT,CASSSMGIQGTQYF
TRBV2,TRBD1,TRBJ2-2,few,TGTGCCAGCAGCGGACAGGGATCCGGGGAGCTGTTTTTT,CASSGQGSGELFF
TRBV13,.,TRBJ2-6,.,TGTGCCAGCAGATGGGCAGGGGCCAACGTCCTGACTTTC,CASRWAGANVLTF
TRBV6-6,.,TRBJ1-5,.,TGTGCCAGCAACTTAGGGGACCGGCGGCAGCCCCAGCATTTT,CASNLGDRRQPQHF
TRBV7-6,TRBD1,TRBJ2-7,.,TGTGCCAGCAGCCTGAGACAGGGGCAAGGCTACGAGCAGTACTTC,CASSLRQGQGYEQYF
TRBV13,.,TRBJ2-2,many,TGTGCCAGCAGCTGGCCCCCTCCCACCGGGGAGCTGTTTTTT,CASSWPPPTGELFF
TRBV4-3,.,TRBJ2-4,few,TGCGCCAGCAGCCAAGTTCTGGGAGCGGGAAACATTCAGTACTTC,CASSQVLGAGNIQYF
TRBV29-1,TRBD2,TRBJ2-1,few,TGCAGCGTTGAAGAAAAGGCGGGGGGGCCTAATGAGCAGTTCTTC,CSVEEKAGGPNEQFF
TRBV29-1,.,TRBJ1-2,many,TGCAGCGTTGGGGTACAGAGCGACTATGGCTACACCTTC,CSVGVQSDYGYTF
TRBV11-2,.,TRBJ2-7,.,TGTGCCAGCAGCTTATTAGAAGCGACTGAAGGCAACGAGCAGTACTTC,CASSLLEATEGNEQYF
TRBV19,.,TRBJ2-7,.,TGTGCCAGTAGTATAGATCCCGGGACTTGGTACGAGCAGTACTTC,CASSIDPGTWYEQYF
TRBV4-3,.,TRBJ2-6,.,TGCGCCAGCAGCCAATCACCAGGGGTCTTCTCTGGGGCCAACGTCCTGACTTTC,CASSQSPGVFSGANVLTF
TRBV7-2,.,TRBJ1-1,.,TGTGCCAGCAGCTTAGGGCAGAACACTGAAGCTTTCTTT,CASSLGQNTEAFF
TRBV5-4,.,TRBJ1-2,many,TGTGCCAGCAGCTTGGAAGCCGGAACTAACTATGGCTACACCTTC,CASSLEAGTNYGYTF
TRBV13,.,TRBJ1-1,.,TGTGCCAGCAGCTTTCGAAGGGATGAGACTGAAGCTTTCTTT,CASSFRRDETEAFF
TRBV30,.,TRBJ2-7,.,TGTGCCTGGAGTCGGACCCTCCAGGGGAACGAGCAGTACTTC,CAWSRTLQGNEQYF
TRBV7-2,TRBD2,TRBJ2-1,many,TGTGCCAGCAGCCCCCAGGGTAGCGGGGGGGTTTATGAGCAGTTCTTC,CASSPQGSGGVYEQFF
TRBV10-3,.,TRBJ2-5,few,TGTGCCATCAGTGAGTCGACGATCGGGGGCGGAGAGACCCAGTACTTC,CAISESTIGGGETQYF
TRBV30,TRBD1,TRBJ2-3,few,TGTGCCTGGAGGACAGGGGCAGATACGCAGTATTTT,CAWRTGADTQYF
TRBV4-2,.,TRBJ2-7,.,TGTGCCAGCAGCCAAGGGGCTGAGGGCTACGAGCAGTACTTC,CASSQGAEGYEQYF
TRBV19,.,TRBJ2-3,.,TGTGCCAGTAGGTCTTTCGAAGGGGCTGCAGATACGCAGTATTTT,CASRSFEGAADTQYF